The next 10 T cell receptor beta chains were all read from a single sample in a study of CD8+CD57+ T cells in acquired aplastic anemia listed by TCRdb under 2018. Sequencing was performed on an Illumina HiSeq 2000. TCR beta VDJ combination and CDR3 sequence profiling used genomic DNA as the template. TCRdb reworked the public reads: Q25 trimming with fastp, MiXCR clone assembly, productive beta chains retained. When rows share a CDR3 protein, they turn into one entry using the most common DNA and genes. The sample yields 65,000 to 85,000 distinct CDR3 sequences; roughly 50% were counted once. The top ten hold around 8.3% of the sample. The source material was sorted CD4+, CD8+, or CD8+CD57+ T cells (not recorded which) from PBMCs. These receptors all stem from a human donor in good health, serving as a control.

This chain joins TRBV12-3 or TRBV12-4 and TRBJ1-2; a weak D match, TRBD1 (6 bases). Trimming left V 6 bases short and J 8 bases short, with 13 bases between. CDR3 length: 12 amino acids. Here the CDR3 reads CASRTQGKGYTF. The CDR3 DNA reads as TGTGCCAGCAGGACCCAGGGGAAGGGCTACACCTTC.

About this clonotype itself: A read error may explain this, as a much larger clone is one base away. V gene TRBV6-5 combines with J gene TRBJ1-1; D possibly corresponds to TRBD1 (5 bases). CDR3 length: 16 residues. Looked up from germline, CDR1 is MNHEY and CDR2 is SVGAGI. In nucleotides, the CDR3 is TGTGCCAGCAGTTACTCGGGACTGAGGATGAACACTGGAGCTTTCTTT. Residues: CASSYSGLRMNTGAFF.

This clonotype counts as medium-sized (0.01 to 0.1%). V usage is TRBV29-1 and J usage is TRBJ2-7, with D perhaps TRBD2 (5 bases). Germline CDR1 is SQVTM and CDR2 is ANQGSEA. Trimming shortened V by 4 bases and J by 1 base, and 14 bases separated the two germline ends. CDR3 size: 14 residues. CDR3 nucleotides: TGCAGCGTTGCAGACGGGGAAGGTTCCTACGAGCAGTACTTC. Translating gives CSVADGEGSYEQYF.

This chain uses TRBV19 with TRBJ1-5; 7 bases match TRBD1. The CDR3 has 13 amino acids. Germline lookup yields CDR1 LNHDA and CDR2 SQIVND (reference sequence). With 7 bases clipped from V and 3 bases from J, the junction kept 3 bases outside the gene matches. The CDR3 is CASTDRSNQPQHF. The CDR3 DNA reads TGTGCCAGTACGGACAGGTCCAATCAGCCCCAGCATTTT.

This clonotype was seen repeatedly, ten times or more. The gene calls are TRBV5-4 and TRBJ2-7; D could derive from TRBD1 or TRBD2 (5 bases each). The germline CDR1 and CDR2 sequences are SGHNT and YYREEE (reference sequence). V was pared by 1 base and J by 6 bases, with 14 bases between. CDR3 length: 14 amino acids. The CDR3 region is CASSLRDEGSEQYF. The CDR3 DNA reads TGTGCCAGCAGCTTGAGGGATGAGGGGTCCGAGCAGTACTTC.

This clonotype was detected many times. DNA of the CDR3: TGTGCCAGCAGCGCGTCTAGCGGCGCGAACACCGGGGAGCTGTTTTTT. This encodes CASSASSGANTGELFF. The J gene is TRBJ2-2, the V gene TRBV9; TRBD2 aligns across 7 bases. Germline V lookup: CDR1 SGDLS, CDR2 YYNGEE. Unmatched junction bases numbered 5, after V lost 3 bases and J lost 0 bases. This CDR3 comprises 16 residues.

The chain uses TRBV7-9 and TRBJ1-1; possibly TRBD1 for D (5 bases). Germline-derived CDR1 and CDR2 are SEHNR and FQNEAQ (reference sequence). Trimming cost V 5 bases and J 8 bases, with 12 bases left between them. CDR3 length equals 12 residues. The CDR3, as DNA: TGTGCCAGCAGCCCGAGGGGAGTCGAAGCTTTCTTT. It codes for CASSPRGVEAFF.

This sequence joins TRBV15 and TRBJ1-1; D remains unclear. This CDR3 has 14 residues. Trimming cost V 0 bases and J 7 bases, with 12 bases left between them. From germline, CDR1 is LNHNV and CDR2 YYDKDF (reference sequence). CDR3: CATSRDWTAGEAFF. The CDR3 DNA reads TGTGCCACCAGCAGAGACTGGACGGCCGGTGAAGCTTTCTTT.

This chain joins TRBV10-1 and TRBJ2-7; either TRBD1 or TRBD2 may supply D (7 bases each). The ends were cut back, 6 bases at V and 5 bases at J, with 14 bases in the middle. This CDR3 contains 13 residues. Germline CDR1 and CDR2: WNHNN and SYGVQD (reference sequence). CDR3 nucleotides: TGCGCCAGCAGGGAGGGAGGGGGCAACGAGCAGTACTTC. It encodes CASREGGGNEQYF.

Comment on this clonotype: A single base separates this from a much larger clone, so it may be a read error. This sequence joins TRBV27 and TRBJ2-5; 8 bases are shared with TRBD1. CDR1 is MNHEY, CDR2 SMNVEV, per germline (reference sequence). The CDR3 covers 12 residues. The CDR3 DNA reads TGTGCCAGCAGTAAGACAGGGGAGATCCAGTACTTC. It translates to CASSKTGEIQYF.